One sample yielded the 18 T cell receptor beta chains listed below, sequenced in a study of blood T cell repertoires in COVID-19. The data were produced by immunoSEQ multiplex PCR, yet TCRdb's version contains in-frame clones alone and is incomplete. The top ten hold around 7.5% of the sample, which has under 450,000 clones, approximately 86% seen once. Sequencing was performed on peripheral blood. These receptors were collected from a woman in her sixties or seventies with COVID-19, enrolled during active disease.

The J gene is TRBJ2-2, the V gene TRBV7-3; D might be TRBD1 (6 bases). The CDR3 is 15 residues long. Germline values: CDR1 SGHTA, CDR2 FQGTGA. Trimming shortened V by 1 base and J by 7 bases, and 13 bases separated the two germline ends. CDR3 protein: CASSLMAGAGGELFF. The CDR3 DNA reads as TGTGCCAGCAGCTTAATGGCAGGGGCTGGCGGGGAGCTGTTTTTT.

This clone was observed a handful of times. The chain is built from TRBV6-5 and TRBJ2-1; no clear D. Looked up from germline, CDR1 is MNHEY and CDR2 is SVGAGI. CDR3 size: 14 residues. The V and J ends lost 2 bases and 10 bases respectively, with 15 bases between them. The CDR3 spells CASSYVTAAREQFF. The CDR3 DNA is TGTGCCAGCAGTTACGTCACAGCCGCCAGAGAGCAGTTCTTC.

This clone was counted only a few times. The gene calls are TRBV7-9 and TRBJ1-6; D gene ambiguous. Germline CDR1 reads SEHNR; CDR2 reads FQNEAQ (reference sequence). The CDR3 covers 11 residues. V was shortened by 4 bases and J by 8 bases, with 3 bases between the two germline ends. CDR3 coding DNA: TGTGCCAGCAGCTCCGATTCACCCCTCCACTTT. Its translation: CASSSDSPLHF.

This sequence joins TRBV6-1 and TRBJ1-2; D is perhaps TRBD1 (5 bases). CDR1 is MNHNS and CDR2 is SASEGT in the germline V gene. The CDR3 is 17 residues long. V gave up 2 bases and J gave up 5 bases, with 21 bases separating them. For the CDR3, the DNA is TGTGCCAGCAGTGAATGGGTGCAGGGTCGGGCCCCGTATGGCTACACCTTC. Encoded protein: CASSEWVQGRAPYGYTF.

V and J are TRBV3-1 (or the pseudogene TRBV3-2) and TRBJ2-5; 7 nucleotides match TRBD1. The CDR3 runs to 14 residues. Germline V CDR1 and CDR2: LGHDT, YNNKEL (reference sequence). After removal of 2 bases from V and 4 bases from J, the junction contained 4 bases not matched to a gene. The CDR3 reads CASSQKTGRETQYF. For the CDR3, the DNA is TGTGCCAGCAGCCAAAAGACAGGGAGAGAGACCCAGTACTTC.

The V and J genes are TRBV3-1 (or the pseudogene TRBV3-2) and TRBJ1-5; 7 bases fit TRBD1. The trim removed 3 bases at V and 0 bases at J, leaving 2 bases unmatched. There are 15 residues in the CDR3. Germline V gives CDR1 LGHDT, CDR2 YNNKEL (reference sequence). This chain's CDR3 is CASSHGTDSNQPQHF. DNA for the CDR3: TGTGCCAGCAGCCACGGGACAGATAGCAATCAGCCCCAGCATTTT.

A single count supports this clone. This chain links TRBV19 with TRBJ2-3; 7 bases fit TRBD2. The V and J ends lost 2 bases and 3 bases, in that order; junction bases with no gene match: 2. The germline V gene encodes CDR1 LNHDA and CDR2 SQIVND (reference sequence). The CDR3 loop spans 14 amino acids. As DNA, the CDR3 is TGTGCCAGTAGTATATGGGGGGGAACAGATACGCAGTATTTT. The encoded protein is CASSIWGGTDTQYF.

V and J are TRBV7-8 and TRBJ2-5, with TRBD2 as a possible D gene (5 bases). Germline CDR1 reads SGHVS; CDR2 reads FQNEAQ. V was pared by 2 bases and J by 3 bases, with 22 bases between. CDR3 length equals 18 residues. The CDR3 spells CASSLSRVGVKREETQYF. The CDR3 bases are TGTGCCAGCAGCTTAAGCCGGGTTGGGGTGAAGAGGGAAGAGACCCAGTACTTC.

This rearrangement joins TRBV5-1 to TRBJ2-2, with D uncertain. CDR3 length: 14 amino acids. Germline V CDR1 and CDR2: SGHRS, YFSETQ. V lost 0 bases and J lost 6, with 9 bases in between. The chain's CDR3 is CASSLVGVAGELFF. The CDR3 DNA reads as TGCGCCAGCAGCTTGGTCGGTGTGGCCGGGGAGCTGTTTTTT.

J is TRBJ2-5 and V is TRBV11-1; D is unresolved. The CDR3 loop spans 13 amino acids. The germline V and J ends were trimmed by 5 bases and 4 bases, with 11 bases remaining between them. Germline values: CDR1 SGHAT, CDR2 FQDESV (reference sequence). The CDR3, as DNA: TGTGCCAGCAGCAACTATGAAGGAGAGACCCAGTACTTC. Translated, it gives CASSNYEGETQYF. Based on the CDR3 plus reference TRBV11-1 and TRBJ2-5, the full variable domain is EAEVAQSPRYKITEKSQAVAFWCDPISGHATLYWYRQILGQGPELLVQFQDESVVDDSQLPKDRFSAERLKGVDSTLKIQPAELGDSAMYLCASSNYEGETQYFGPGTRLLVL.

This clone was seen just once. The genes are TRBV30 and TRBJ1-2; tentative D call: TRBD1 (5 bases). V was clipped by 0 bases and J by 12 bases, with 17 bases between them. CDR3 size: 13 residues. The germline CDR1 and CDR2 sequences are GTSNPN and SVGIG (reference sequence). CDR3 DNA: TGTGCCTGGAGTGTAATCGTTTGGGCAGGGCACACCTTC. Translated, it gives CAWSVIVWAGHTF.

The V and J genes are TRBV2 and TRBJ1-4; TRBD1 matches at 10 bases. With V trimmed by 4 bases and J by 8 bases, 4 bases remained unmatched. The CDR3 is made up of 14 amino acids. Germline V gene lookup returns CDR1 SNHLY and CDR2 FYNNEI. The CDR3 DNA sequence: TGTGCCAGCAGTGTTGGGACAGGGGCCGAAAAACTGTTTTTT. Protein: CASSVGTGAEKLFF.

The V call is TRBV28, the J call TRBJ1-2; TRBD1 might be the D (5 bases). Germline lookup yields CDR1 MDHEN and CDR2 SYDVKM. The germline V and J ends were trimmed by 6 bases and 2 bases, with 7 bases remaining between them. This CDR3 has 12 amino acids. The CDR3 nucleotides read TGTGCCAGCAGCGACAGAAACTATGGCTACACCTTC. Encoded protein: CASSDRNYGYTF.

The chain couples TRBV27 to TRBJ2-1; TRBD2 agrees at 10 bases. The germline V gene has CDR1 MNHEY and CDR2 SMNVEV (reference sequence). Trimming took 5 bases from V and 8 from J; bases not matched to a gene: 9. The CDR3 length is 15 residues. The CDR3 bases are TGTGCCAGCAGTCGGAGCGGGGGGGCCGTGGATGAGCAGTTCTTC. Translated: CASSRSGGAVDEQFF.

On this clone itself: This sample includes further DNA sequences coding for the same CDR3. V gene TRBV7-2 combines with J gene TRBJ2-5; 8 bases align to TRBD1. The length of the CDR3 is 14 residues. V dropped 3 bases and J dropped 4; count of bases not matched to a gene: 4. CDR1 is SGHTA, CDR2 FQGNSA, per germline. The CDR3 spells CASSFQGARETQYF. CDR3 DNA sequence: TGTGCCAGCAGCTTCCAGGGGGCGCGAGAGACCCAGTACTTC.

This clone has more than one count but fewer than ten. The CDR3 DNA follows: TGCGCCAGCAGCCAGACAAGCCTATACGAGCAGTACTTC. Translated, it gives CASSQTSLYEQYF. The rearrangement uses TRBV4-1 and TRBJ2-7; no clear D. Germline CDR1 reads MGHRA; CDR2 reads YSYEKL. The CDR3 contains 13 residues. V lost 3 bases to trimming and J lost 4 bases, with 10 bases between them.

The gene calls are TRBV19 and TRBJ2-2; D is undetermined. The CDR3 totals 14 residues. Per the germline V gene, CDR1 is LNHDA and CDR2 is SQIVND (reference sequence). V lost 4 bases and J 4 bases, leaving 10 bases between the germline ends. The DNA of the CDR3 is TGTGCCAGTAGTAGACCCACGGGCACCGGGGAGCTGTTTTTT. Protein product: CASSRPTGTGELFF.

The chain recombines TRBV18 with TRBJ2-3, with D possibly TRBD2 on 5 matching bases. V lost 6 bases and J lost 5, with 18 bases in between. The CDR3 runs to 15 residues. CDR1 KGHSH and CDR2 LQKENI come from the germline V gene. CDR3 sequence reads: CASSLRGIRGDTQYF. CDR3 nucleotide sequence: TGTGCCAGCTCCCTACGGGGTATTCGCGGAGATACGCAGTATTTT.